The sequence of this T cell receptor (beta chain) was determined in a study of T-cell reconstitution after alpha-beta-depleted transplantation in children. Study-wide results and caveats: Expanded graft clones, several hundred of them, were reportedly the source of alpha-beta T cells about two months after transplant. T-cell counts and diversity at one year following transplant were attributed mainly to newly produced T cells.

A few counts support this clonotype. Its antigen is currently unknown. TCRbeta library construction was performed incorporating unique molecular identifiers. Using its own MiXCR run on the PCR reads, TCRdb lists one record per CDR3 protein. The sample lists 200,000 or so distinct CDR3 sequences; around 5.9% were seen once. This CDR3 has 14 residues. Trimming pared 2 bases from V and 6 bases from J, leaving 8 bases between. The chain couples TRBV12-3 or TRBV12-4 to TRBJ1-6, with a weak D call TRBD1 (6 bases). Specimen: PBMCs, collected before TCRalphabeta/CD19-depleted stem cell transplant. This clonotype originated in a girl under two years old with combined immunodeficiency, due to receive a stem cell transplant. Here the CDR3 reads CASSLTGLNSPLHF. CDR3 DNA: TGTGCCAGCAGTTTAACAGGGCTTAATTCACCCCTCCACTTT.